This is a list of T cell receptor beta chains from one sample in a study of T cells in Graves' hyperthyroidism and ophthalmopathy. Via MiXCR, TCRdb re-called the multiplex PCR reads, giving one row per CDR3 protein. The sample has approximately 520,000 distinct CDR3 sequences; approximately 25% are singletons. The sample consisted of blood. The receptors here all came from a woman aged 25 to 39 with Graves' ophthalmopathy. CDR3s include the opening cysteine and the closing phenylalanine or tryptophan. A D gene is named only where the DNA matches it firmly. Clone size is stated in some rows and not others, as once, few, many or a class when expanded.

size: few
J: TRBJ1-1
V: TRBV12-3/TRBV12-4
D: NA
CDR3: CASRLQGWTEAFF
DNA: TGTGCCAGCAGACTTCAGGGGTGGACTGAAGCTTTCTTT

size: many
J: TRBJ2-7
V: TRBV7-2
D: TRBD2
CDR3: CASSGEGRGDYEQYF
DNA: TGTGCCAGCAGCGGGGAGGGTCGAGGGGACTACGAGCAGTACTTC

size: many
J: TRBJ1-2
V: TRBV2
D: NA
CDR3: CASRGDSYGYTF
DNA: TGTGCCAGCAGGGGAGATTCCTATGGCTACACCTTC

size: many
J: TRBJ1-2
V: TRBV2
D: NA
CDR3: CASRSGFGYGYTF
DNA: TGTGCCAGCAGGAGTGGGTTTGGCTATGGCTACACCTTC

size: NA
J: TRBJ1-4
V: TRBV7-8
D: TRBD1
CDR3: CASSAWGQRGEKLFF
DNA: TGTGCCAGCAGCGCATGGGGACAGAGAGGTGAAAAACTGTTTTTT

size: many
J: TRBJ2-7
V: TRBV4-1
D: TRBD1
CDR3: CASSLLGTGNEQYF
DNA: TGCGCCAGCAGCCTATTAGGGACAGGGAACGAGCAGTACTTC

size: few
J: TRBJ1-1
V: TRBV28
D: NA
CDR3: CASSLRTTPQEAFF
DNA: TGTGCCAGCAGTTTAAGGACCACCCCCCAAGAAGCTTTCTTT

size: NA
J: TRBJ1-2
V: TRBV27
D: NA
CDR3: CASSLSTGSSYGYTF
DNA: TGTGCCAGCAGTTTATCGACAGGTTCATCCTATGGCTACACCTTC

size: many
J: TRBJ1-1
V: TRBV20-1
D: NA
CDR3: CSAGDSRVEAFF
DNA: TGCAGTGCTGGGGACTCAAGGGTTGAAGCTTTCTTT

size: NA
J: TRBJ1-1
V: TRBV12-3/TRBV12-4
D: NA
CDR3: CASTLGGGEAFF
DNA: TGTGCCAGCACCCTGGGGGGGGGAGAAGCTTTCTTT

size: few
J: TRBJ1-1
V: TRBV15
D: NA
CDR3: CATSRRGGGQGRPNTEAFF
DNA: TGTGCCACCAGCAGAAGAGGGGGTGGGCAGGGCCGACCGAACACTGAAGCTTTCTTT

size: NA
J: TRBJ1-2
V: TRBV20-1
D: NA
CDR3: CSARAWDYPYGYTF
DNA: TGCAGTGCTAGAGCATGGGATTACCCCTATGGCTACACCTTC

size: NA
J: TRBJ2-5
V: TRBV2
D: NA
CDR3: CASSVEAGETQYF
DNA: TGTGCCAGCAGTGTAGAGGCGGGGGAGACCCAGTACTTC

size: few
J: TRBJ1-5
V: TRBV5-1
D: NA
CDR3: CASSSTGRGQPQHF
DNA: TGCGCCAGCAGCTCCACAGGTAGGGGTCAGCCCCAGCATTTT

size: NA
J: TRBJ2-7
V: TRBV6-1
D: NA
CDR3: CASGQVQYF
DNA: TGTGCCAGCGGTCAGGTGCAGTACTTC

size: NA
J: TRBJ1-1
V: TRBV3-1
D: NA
CDR3: CASSPTFGNTEAFF
DNA: TGTGCCAGCAGTCCCACTTTTGGCAACACTGAAGCTTTCTTT

size: NA
J: TRBJ2-7
V: TRBV30
D: NA
CDR3: CAWYIRGKTYEQYF
DNA: TGTGCCTGGTACATCAGGGGCAAGACCTACGAGCAGTACTTC

size: many
J: TRBJ2-7
V: TRBV30
D: TRBD2
CDR3: CAWSGGGDEQYF
DNA: TGTGCCTGGAGCGGGGGGGGCGACGAGCAGTACTTC

size: NA
J: TRBJ2-5
V: TRBV7-3
D: NA
CDR3: CASSLWSGVQETQYF
DNA: TGTGCCAGCAGCTTGTGGTCAGGGGTGCAAGAGACCCAGTACTTC

size: many
J: TRBJ1-1
V: TRBV10-3
D: TRBD1
CDR3: CAISGTGDTEAFF
DNA: TGTGCCATCAGCGGGACAGGGGACACTGAAGCTTTCTTT

size: NA
J: TRBJ1-5
V: TRBV12-3/TRBV12-4
D: NA
CDR3: CASSDRPRSNQPQHF
DNA: TGTGCCAGCAGCGACCGACCGCGTAGCAATCAGCCCCAGCATTTT

size: many
J: TRBJ1-1
V: TRBV19
D: NA
CDR3: CASSPTNHGTKEAFF
DNA: TGTGCCAGTAGCCCAACTAATCACGGGACAAAAGAAGCTTTCTTT

size: many
J: TRBJ2-7
V: TRBV27
D: NA
CDR3: CASSLSYVLGEQYF
DNA: TGTGCCAGCAGTTTATCCTACGTCCTAGGCGAGCAGTACTTC

size: NA
J: TRBJ1-5
V: TRBV5-5
D: TRBD1
CDR3: CASSTQTGIDQPQHF
DNA: TGTGCCAGCAGCACTCAGACAGGGATTGATCAGCCCCAGCATTTT

size: many
J: TRBJ2-5
V: TRBV30
D: NA
CDR3: CAWSFEQETQYF
DNA: TGTGCCTGGAGTTTTGAGCAAGAGACCCAGTACTTC

size: many
J: TRBJ2-7
V: TRBV30
D: TRBD1
CDR3: CAWSPGQVHEQYF
DNA: TGTGCCTGGAGTCCAGGACAGGTCCACGAGCAGTACTTC

size: once
J: TRBJ2-4
V: TRBV7-9
D: NA
CDR3: CASSAITGGKLGIQYF
DNA: TGTGCCAGCAGTGCTATAACCGGCGGGAAGTTGGGCATTCAGTACTTC

size: many
J: TRBJ2-6
V: TRBV10-3
D: NA
CDR3: CAISGLQGFGANVLTF
DNA: TGTGCCATCAGTGGACTACAGGGATTTGGGGCCAACGTCCTGACTTTC

size: NA
J: TRBJ2-7
V: TRBV9
D: NA
CDR3: CASSVDVGAYEQYF
DNA: TGTGCCAGCAGCGTAGATGTAGGGGCGTACGAGCAGTACTTC

size: few
J: TRBJ1-3
V: TRBV24-1
D: NA
CDR3: CATSDQQENTIYF
DNA: TGTGCCACCAGTGATCAACAGGAAAACACCATATATTTT

size: many
J: TRBJ2-7
V: TRBV15
D: NA
CDR3: CATSEGGEAYEQYF
DNA: TGTGCCACCAGCGAGGGGGGGGAGGCCTACGAGCAGTACTTC

size: many
J: TRBJ2-7
V: TRBV4-2
D: NA
CDR3: CASSQGAGSSYEQYF
DNA: TGTGCCAGCAGCCAAGGGGCGGGATCTTCCTACGAGCAGTACTTC

size: many
J: TRBJ1-2
V: TRBV6-5
D: NA
CDR3: CASRRTGMYGGGYTF
DNA: TGTGCCAGCAGACGAACAGGGATGTACGGGGGTGGCTACACCTTC

size: few
J: TRBJ1-2
V: TRBV6-5
D: NA
CDR3: CASSYSRLYGYTF
DNA: TGTGCCAGCAGTTACTCCCGACTCTATGGCTACACCTTC

size: many
J: TRBJ2-2
V: TRBV19
D: NA
CDR3: CASRKGTGELFF
DNA: TGTGCCAGTAGGAAGGGCACCGGGGAGCTGTTTTTT

size: NA
J: TRBJ1-2
V: TRBV12-5
D: NA
CDR3: CASGLVIHGGYDYGYTF
DNA: TGTGCTAGTGGTTTGGTAATTCATGGAGGGTACGACTATGGCTACACCTTC

size: many
J: TRBJ1-1
V: TRBV20-1
D: NA
CDR3: CSATGSTEAFF
DNA: TGCAGTGCCACAGGGTCCACTGAAGCTTTCTTT

size: NA
J: TRBJ2-5
V: TRBV20-1
D: NA
CDR3: CSARDYLETQYF
DNA: TGCAGTGCTAGAGATTACCTAGAGACCCAGTACTTC

size: few
J: TRBJ2-7
V: TRBV4-1
D: TRBD1
CDR3: CASSQVSGETGDSYEQYF
DNA: TGCGCCAGCAGCCAAGTATCTGGCGAGACAGGGGATTCCTACGAGCAGTACTTC

size: NA
J: TRBJ1-5
V: TRBV28
D: NA
CDR3: CASSLLNSNQPQHF
DNA: TGTGCCAGCAGTCTGTTAAATAGCAATCAGCCCCAGCATTTT

size: NA
J: TRBJ1-5
V: TRBV27
D: TRBD1
CDR3: CASSWGQAGAQHF
DNA: TGTGCCAGCAGTTGGGGACAGGCCGGAGCCCAGCATTTT

size: NA
J: TRBJ2-5
V: TRBV7-9
D: NA
CDR3: CASTPMGLETQYF
DNA: TGTGCCAGCACCCCAATGGGGTTAGAGACCCAGTACTTC

size: many
J: TRBJ1-1
V: TRBV6-2/TRBV6-3
D: NA
CDR3: CASSYSRGEQTFVTEAFF
DNA: TGTGCCAGCAGTTACTCGCGGGGGGAGCAGACTTTCGTCACTGAAGCTTTCTTT

size: few
J: TRBJ1-2
V: TRBV6-1
D: NA
CDR3: CASSVREGGYGYTF
DNA: TGTGCCAGCAGTGTAAGGGAGGGAGGCTATGGCTACACCTTC

size: few
J: TRBJ1-1
V: TRBV6-5
D: NA
CDR3: CASSSYAENTEAFF
DNA: TGTGCCAGCAGTTCCTACGCAGAGAACACTGAAGCTTTCTTT

size: NA
J: TRBJ1-5
V: TRBV18
D: NA
CDR3: CASSPGTSNNQPQHF
DNA: TGTGCCAGCTCACCGGGGACATCAAACAATCAGCCCCAGCATTTT

size: many
J: TRBJ1-5
V: TRBV6-2/TRBV6-3
D: TRBD1
CDR3: CASRTGGPLQPQHF
DNA: TGTGCCAGCAGGACAGGGGGGCCCCTGCAGCCCCAGCATTTT

size: many
J: TRBJ1-2
V: TRBV5-5
D: NA
CDR3: CASSKDTSNYGYTF
DNA: TGTGCCAGCAGCAAGGACACCTCTAACTATGGCTACACCTTC